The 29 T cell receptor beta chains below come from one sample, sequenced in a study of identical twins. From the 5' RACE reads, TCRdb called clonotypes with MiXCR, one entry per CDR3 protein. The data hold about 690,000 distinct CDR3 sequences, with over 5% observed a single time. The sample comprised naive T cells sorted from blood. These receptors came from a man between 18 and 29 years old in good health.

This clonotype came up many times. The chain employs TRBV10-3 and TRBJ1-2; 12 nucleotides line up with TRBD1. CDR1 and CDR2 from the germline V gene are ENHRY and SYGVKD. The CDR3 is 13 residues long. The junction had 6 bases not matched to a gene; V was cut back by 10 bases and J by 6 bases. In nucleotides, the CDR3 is TGTGCCAGCTGGGGACAGGGGGCGAATGGCTACACCTTC. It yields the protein CASWGQGANGYTF.

The CDR3 loop is CASSAEPGAGYEQYF. CDR3 DNA: TGCGCCAGCAGCGCCGAACCCGGGGCCGGCTACGAGCAGTACTTC. The rearrangement uses TRBV5-1 and TRBJ2-7; D is tentatively TRBD1 or TRBD2 (5 bases each). The CDR3 loop spans 15 amino acids. The V end lost 4 bases, the J end lost 3 bases, and 17 bases lay between the germline ends. The germline CDR1 and CDR2 sequences are SGHRS and YFSETQ.

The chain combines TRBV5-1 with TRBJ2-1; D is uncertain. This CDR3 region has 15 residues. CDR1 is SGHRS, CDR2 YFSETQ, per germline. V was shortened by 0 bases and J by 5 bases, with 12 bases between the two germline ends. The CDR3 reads CASSLGGRNNNEQFF. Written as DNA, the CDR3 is TGCGCCAGCAGCTTGGGTGGTAGAAACAACAATGAGCAGTTCTTC.

In DNA, the CDR3 is TGTGCCAGCAGCCGGCGACAGGAGTACTACAATGAGCAGTTCTTC. This encodes CASSRRQEYYNEQFF. The V and J genes are TRBV12-3 or TRBV12-4 and TRBJ2-1; maybe TRBD1 (6 bases). With 6 bases removed from V and 3 bases from J, the gap between germline ends came to 15 bases. CDR3 length: 15 residues.

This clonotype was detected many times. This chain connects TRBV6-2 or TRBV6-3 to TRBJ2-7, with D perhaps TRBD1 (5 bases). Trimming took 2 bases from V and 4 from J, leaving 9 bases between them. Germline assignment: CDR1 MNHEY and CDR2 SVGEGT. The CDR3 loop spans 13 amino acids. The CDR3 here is CASSYQTEYEQYF. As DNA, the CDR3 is TGTGCCAGCAGTTACCAGACAGAATACGAGCAGTACTTC.

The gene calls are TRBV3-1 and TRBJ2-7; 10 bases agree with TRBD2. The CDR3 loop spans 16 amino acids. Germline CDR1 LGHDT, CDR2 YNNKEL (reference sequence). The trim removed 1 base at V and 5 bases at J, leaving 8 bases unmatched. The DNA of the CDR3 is TGTGCCAGCAGCCAAGTAGCGGGAGGCCGTGGAAACGAGCAGTACTTC. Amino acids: CASSQVAGGRGNEQYF.

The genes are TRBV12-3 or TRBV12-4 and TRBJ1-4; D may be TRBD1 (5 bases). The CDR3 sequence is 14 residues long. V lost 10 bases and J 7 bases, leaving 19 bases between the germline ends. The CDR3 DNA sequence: TGTGCCATCAACCCGGGACGCCGAGCTGAAAAACTGTTTTTT. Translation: CAINPGRRAEKLFF.

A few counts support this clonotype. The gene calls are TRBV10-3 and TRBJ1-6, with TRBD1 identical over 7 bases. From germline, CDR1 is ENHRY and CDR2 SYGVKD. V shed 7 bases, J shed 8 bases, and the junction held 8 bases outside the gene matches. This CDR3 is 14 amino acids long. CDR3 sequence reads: CAINGDREDSPLHF. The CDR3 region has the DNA TGTGCCATCAATGGGGACAGAGAAGATTCACCCCTCCACTTT.

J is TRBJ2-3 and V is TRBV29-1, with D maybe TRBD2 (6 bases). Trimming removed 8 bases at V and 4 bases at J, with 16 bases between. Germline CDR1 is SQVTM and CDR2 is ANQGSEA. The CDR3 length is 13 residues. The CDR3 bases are TGCAGCACCTTAGGGACTGTCGCAGATACGCAGTATTTT. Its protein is CSTLGTVADTQYF.

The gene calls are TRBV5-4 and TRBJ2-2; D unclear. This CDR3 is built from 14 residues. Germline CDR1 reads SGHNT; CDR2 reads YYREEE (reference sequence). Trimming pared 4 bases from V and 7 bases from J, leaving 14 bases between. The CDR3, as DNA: TGTGCCAGCAGCCTTGGAATTGTCGGCGGGGAGCTGTTTTTT. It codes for CASSLGIVGGELFF. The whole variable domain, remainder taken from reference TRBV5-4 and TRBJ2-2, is ETGVTQSPTHLIKTRGQQVTLRCSSQSGHNTVSWYQQALGQGPQFIFQYYREEENGRGNFPPRFSGLQFPNYSSELNVNALELDDSALYLCASSLGIVGGELFFGEGSRLTVL.

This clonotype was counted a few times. CDR3: CASSHAPGETQYF. The DNA of the CDR3 is TGCGCCAGCAGCCATGCCCCTGGGGAGACCCAGTACTTC. The rearrangement links TRBV4-3 to TRBJ2-5; D gene uncertain. V was cut by 3 bases and J by 5 bases, with 10 bases left in between. Germline CDR1 and CDR2: LGHNA and YSLEER. The CDR3 consists of 13 residues.

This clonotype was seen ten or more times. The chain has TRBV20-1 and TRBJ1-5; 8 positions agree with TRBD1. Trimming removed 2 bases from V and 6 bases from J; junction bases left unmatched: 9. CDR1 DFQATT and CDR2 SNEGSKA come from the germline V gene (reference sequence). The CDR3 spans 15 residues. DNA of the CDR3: TGCAGTGCTAGACCCGGACAGGGATCCCGTCAGCCCCAGCATTTT. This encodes CSARPGQGSRQPQHF.

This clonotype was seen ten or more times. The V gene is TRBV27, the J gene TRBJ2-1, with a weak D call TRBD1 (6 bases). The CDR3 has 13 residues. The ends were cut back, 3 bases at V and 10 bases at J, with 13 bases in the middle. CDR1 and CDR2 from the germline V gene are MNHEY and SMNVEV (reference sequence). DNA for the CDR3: TGTGCCAGCAGTTTCTCCGAGGGGGAGGAGCAGTTCTTC. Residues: CASSFSEGEEQFF.

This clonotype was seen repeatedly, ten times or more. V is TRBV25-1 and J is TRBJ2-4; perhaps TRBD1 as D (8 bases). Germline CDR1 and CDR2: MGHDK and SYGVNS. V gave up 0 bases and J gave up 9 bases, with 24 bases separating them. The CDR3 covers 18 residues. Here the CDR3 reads CASSEYRSRGTGGGIQYF. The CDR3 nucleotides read TGTGCCAGCAGTGAATATAGGTCTCGGGGGACAGGCGGGGGCATTCAGTACTTC.

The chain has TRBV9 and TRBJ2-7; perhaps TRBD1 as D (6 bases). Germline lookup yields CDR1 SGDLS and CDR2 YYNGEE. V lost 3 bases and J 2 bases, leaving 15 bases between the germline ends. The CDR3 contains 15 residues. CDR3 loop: CASSGRTDKPYEQYF. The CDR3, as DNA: TGTGCCAGCAGCGGACGGACAGACAAACCCTACGAGCAGTACTTC.

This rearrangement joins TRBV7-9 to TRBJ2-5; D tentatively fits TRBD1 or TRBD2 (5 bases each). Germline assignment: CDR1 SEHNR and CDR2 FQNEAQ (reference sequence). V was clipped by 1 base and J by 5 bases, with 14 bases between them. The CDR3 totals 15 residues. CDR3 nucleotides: TGTGCCAGCAGCTTAGTACAGTCGGGACGGGAGACCCAGTACTTC. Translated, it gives CASSLVQSGRETQYF.

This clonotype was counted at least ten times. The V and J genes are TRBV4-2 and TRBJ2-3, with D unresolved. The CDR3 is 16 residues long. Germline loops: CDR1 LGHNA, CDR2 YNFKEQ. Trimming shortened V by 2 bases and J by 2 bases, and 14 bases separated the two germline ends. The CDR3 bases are TGTGCCAGCAGCCAATTGACTGATAAAACCACAGATACGCAGTATTTT. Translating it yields CASSQLTDKTTDTQYF.

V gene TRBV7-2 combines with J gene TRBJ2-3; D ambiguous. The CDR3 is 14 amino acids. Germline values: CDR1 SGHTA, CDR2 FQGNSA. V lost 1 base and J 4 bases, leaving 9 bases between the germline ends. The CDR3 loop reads CASSLGWRADTQYF. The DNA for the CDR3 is TGTGCCAGCAGCTTAGGATGGAGAGCAGATACGCAGTATTTT.

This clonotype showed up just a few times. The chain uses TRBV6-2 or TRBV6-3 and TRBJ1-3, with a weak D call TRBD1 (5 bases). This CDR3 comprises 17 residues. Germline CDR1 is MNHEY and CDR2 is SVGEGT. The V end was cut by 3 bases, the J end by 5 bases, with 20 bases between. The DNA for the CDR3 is TGTGCCAGCAGTTATGGGTCAGGGAACAAAGACCGAAACACCATATATTTT. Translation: CASSYGSGNKDRNTIYF.

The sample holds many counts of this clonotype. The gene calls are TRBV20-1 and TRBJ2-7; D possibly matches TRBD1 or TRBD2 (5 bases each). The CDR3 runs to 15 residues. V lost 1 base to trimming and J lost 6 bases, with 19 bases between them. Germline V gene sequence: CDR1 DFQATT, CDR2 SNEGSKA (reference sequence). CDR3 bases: TGCAGTGCTAGAGTGGGACCGACGGAGATTAGCGAGCAGTACTTC. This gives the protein CSARVGPTEISEQYF.

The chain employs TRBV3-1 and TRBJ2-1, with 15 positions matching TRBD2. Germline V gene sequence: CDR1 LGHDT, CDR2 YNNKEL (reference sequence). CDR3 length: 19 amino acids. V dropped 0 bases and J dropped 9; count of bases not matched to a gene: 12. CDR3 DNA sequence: TGTGCCAGCAGCCAAGAGCCCCGAGGACTAGCGGGAGGGCCGAGTGAGCAGTTCTTC. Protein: CASSQEPRGLAGGPSEQFF.

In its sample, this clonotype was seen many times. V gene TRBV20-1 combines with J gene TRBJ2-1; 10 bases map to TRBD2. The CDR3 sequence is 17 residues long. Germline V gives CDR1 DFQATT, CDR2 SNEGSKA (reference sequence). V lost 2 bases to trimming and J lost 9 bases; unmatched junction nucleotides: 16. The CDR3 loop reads CSARPIISAGGSGEQFF. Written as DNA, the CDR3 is TGCAGTGCTAGACCAATCATCTCAGCGGGAGGGTCGGGTGAGCAGTTCTTC.

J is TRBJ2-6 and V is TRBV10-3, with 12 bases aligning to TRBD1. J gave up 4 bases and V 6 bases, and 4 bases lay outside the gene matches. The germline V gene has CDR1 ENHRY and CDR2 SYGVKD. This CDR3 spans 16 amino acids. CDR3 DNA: TGTGCCATCAGAGGGACAGGGGGCTCCGGGGCCAACGTCCTGACTTTC. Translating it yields CAIRGTGGSGANVLTF.

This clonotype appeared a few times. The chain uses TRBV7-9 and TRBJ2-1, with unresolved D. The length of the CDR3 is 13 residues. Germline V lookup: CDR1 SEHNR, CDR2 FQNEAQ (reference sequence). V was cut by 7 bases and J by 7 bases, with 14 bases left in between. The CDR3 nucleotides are TGTGCCAGCACCCCAGTAGGTAATAATGAGCAGTTCTTC. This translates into CASTPVGNNEQFF.

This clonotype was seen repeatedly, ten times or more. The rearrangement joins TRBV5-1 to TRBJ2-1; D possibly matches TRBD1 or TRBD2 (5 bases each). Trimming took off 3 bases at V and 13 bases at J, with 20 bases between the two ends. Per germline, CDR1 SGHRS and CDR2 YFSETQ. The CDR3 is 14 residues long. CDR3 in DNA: TGCGCCAGCAGCTCGGGGCCTTCGGACGGTGACCAGTTCTTC. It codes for CASSSGPSDGDQFF. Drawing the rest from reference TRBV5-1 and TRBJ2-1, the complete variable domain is KAGVTQTPRYLIKTRGQQVTLSCSPISGHRSVSWYQQTPGQGLQFLFEYFSETQRNKGNFPGRFSGRQFSNSRSEMNVSTLELGDSALYLCASSSGPSDGDQFFGPGTRLTVL.

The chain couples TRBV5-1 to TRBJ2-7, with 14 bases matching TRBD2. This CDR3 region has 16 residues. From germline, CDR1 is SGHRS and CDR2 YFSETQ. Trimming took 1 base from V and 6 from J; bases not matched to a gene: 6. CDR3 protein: CASSLTGTSGRVEQYF. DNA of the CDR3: TGCGCCAGCAGCTTGACCGGGACTAGCGGGAGAGTCGAGCAGTACTTC. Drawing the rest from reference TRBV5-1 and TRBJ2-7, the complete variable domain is KAGVTQTPRYLIKTRGQQVTLSCSPISGHRSVSWYQQTPGQGLQFLFEYFSETQRNKGNFPGRFSGRQFSNSRSEMNVSTLELGDSALYLCASSLTGTSGRVEQYFGPGTRLTVT.

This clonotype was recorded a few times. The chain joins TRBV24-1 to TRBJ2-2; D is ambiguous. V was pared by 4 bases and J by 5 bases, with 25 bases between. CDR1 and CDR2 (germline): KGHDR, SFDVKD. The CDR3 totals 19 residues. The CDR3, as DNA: TGTGCCACCAGTGAGACTCCCGGTTCAATCCCGTTTTGGACCGGGGAGCTGTTTTTT. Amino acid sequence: CATSETPGSIPFWTGELFF.

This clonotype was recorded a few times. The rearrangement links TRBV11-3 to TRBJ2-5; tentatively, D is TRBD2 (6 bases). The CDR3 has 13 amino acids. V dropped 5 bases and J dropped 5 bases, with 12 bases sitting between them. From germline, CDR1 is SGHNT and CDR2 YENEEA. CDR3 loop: CASSRAEGETQYF. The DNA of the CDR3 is TGTGCCAGCAGCCGAGCGGAGGGGGAGACCCAGTACTTC.

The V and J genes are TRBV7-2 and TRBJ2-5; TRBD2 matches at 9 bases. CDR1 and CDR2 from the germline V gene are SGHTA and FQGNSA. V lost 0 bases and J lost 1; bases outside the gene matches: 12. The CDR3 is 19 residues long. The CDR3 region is CASSLAFSGRGGLQETQYF. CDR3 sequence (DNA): TGTGCCAGCAGCTTAGCGTTTAGCGGGAGAGGGGGCCTCCAAGAGACCCAGTACTTC.